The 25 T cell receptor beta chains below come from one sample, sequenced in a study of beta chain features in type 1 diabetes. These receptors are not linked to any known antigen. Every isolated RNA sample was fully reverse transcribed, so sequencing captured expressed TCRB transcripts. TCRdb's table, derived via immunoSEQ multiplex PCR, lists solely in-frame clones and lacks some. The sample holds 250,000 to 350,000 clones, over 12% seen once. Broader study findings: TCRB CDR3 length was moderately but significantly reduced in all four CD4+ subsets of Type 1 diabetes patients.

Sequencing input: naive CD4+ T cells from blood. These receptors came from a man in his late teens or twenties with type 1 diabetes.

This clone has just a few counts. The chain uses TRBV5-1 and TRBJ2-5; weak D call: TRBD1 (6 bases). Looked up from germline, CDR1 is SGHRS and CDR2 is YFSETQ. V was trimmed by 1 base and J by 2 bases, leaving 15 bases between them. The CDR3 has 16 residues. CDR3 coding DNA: TGCGCCAGCAGCTTGCCCCCCAGGGGCCTACAAGAGACCCAGTACTTC. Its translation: CASSLPPRGLQETQYF. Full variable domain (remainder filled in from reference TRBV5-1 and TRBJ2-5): KAGVTQTPRYLIKTRGQQVTLSCSPISGHRSVSWYQQTPGQGLQFLFEYFSETQRNKGNFPGRFSGRQFSNSRSEMNVSTLELGDSALYLCASSLPPRGLQETQYFGPGTRLLVL.

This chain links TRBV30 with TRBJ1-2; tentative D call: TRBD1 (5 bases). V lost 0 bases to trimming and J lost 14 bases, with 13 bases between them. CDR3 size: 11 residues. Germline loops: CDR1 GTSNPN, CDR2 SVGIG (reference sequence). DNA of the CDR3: TGTGCCTGGAGTGTACGGGCAGGGCCTACCTTC. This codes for CAWSVRAGPTF.

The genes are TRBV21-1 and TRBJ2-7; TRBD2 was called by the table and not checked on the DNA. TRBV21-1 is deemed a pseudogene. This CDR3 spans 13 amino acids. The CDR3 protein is CASSKHRDYEQYF. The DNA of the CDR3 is TGTGCCAGCAGCAAACATCGCGATTACGAGCAGTACTTC.

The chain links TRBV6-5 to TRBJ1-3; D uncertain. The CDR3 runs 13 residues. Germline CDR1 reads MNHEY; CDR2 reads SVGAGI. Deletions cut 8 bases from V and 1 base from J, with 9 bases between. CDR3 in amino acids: CASGRSSGNTIYF. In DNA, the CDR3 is TGTGCCAGCGGGCGATCGTCTGGAAACACCATATATTTT.

The CDR3 DNA is TGTGCCTGGTGGGCGGGATTCACAGATACGCAGTATTTT. Translation gives CAWWAGFTDTQYF. The chain is built from TRBV30 and TRBJ2-3; D might be TRBD2 (6 bases). Between the trimmed V and J ends, which lost 5 bases and 2 bases, there was a span of 11 bases. The V gene's germline CDR1 is GTSNPN and CDR2 SVGIG (reference sequence). The CDR3 is 13 amino acids. The full variable domain, rest sourced from reference TRBV30 and TRBJ2-3, is SQTIHQWPATLVQPVGSPLSLECTVEGTSNPNLYWYRQAAGRGLQLLFYSVGIGQISSEVPQNLSASRPQDRQFILSSKKLLLSDSGFYLCAWWAGFTDTQYFGPGTRLTVL.

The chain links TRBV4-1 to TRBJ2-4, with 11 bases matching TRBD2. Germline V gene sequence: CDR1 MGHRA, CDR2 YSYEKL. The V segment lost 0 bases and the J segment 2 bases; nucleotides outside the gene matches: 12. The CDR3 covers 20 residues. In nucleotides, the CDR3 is TGCGCCAGCAGCCAAGAGCCGGGACTAGCGGCTGGTGCGTCCAAAAACATTCAGTACTTC. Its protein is CASSQEPGLAAGASKNIQYF.

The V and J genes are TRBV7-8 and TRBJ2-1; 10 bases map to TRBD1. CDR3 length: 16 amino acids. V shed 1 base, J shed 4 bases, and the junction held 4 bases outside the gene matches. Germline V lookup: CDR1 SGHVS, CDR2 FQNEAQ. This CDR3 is CASSLVDRGYYNEQFF. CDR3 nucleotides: TGTGCCAGCAGCTTAGTGGACAGGGGGTATTACAATGAGCAGTTCTTC.

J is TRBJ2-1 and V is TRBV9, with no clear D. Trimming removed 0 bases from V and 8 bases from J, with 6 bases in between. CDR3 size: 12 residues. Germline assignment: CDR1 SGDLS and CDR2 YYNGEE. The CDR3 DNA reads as TGTGCCAGCAGCGTAGATCGGGATGAGCAGTTCTTC. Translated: CASSVDRDEQFF.

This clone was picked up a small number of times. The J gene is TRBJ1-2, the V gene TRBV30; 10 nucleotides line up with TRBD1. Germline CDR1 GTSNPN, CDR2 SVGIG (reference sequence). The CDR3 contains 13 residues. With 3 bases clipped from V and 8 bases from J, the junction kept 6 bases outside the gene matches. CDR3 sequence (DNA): TGTGCCTGGAGGCGACAGGGGGCCGGGGGCTACACCTTC. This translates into CAWRRQGAGGYTF.

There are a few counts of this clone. CDR3 bases: TGTGCCAGCAGCTTAGCGCTCGCGAGGGGGGCCAACGTCCTGACTTTC. It yields the protein CASSLALARGANVLTF. The chain is built from TRBV7-9 and TRBJ2-6, with D hard to call. The CDR3 covers 16 residues. Trimming left V 0 bases short and J 4 bases short, with 10 bases between. The germline gives CDR1 SEHNR, CDR2 FQNEAQ (reference sequence).

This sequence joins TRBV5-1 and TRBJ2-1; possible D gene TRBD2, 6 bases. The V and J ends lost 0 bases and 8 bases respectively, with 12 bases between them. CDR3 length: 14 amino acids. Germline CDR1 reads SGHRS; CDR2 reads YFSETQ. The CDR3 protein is CASSLGLGGDEQFF. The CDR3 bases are TGCGCCAGCAGCTTGGGTCTGGGCGGGGATGAGCAGTTCTTC.

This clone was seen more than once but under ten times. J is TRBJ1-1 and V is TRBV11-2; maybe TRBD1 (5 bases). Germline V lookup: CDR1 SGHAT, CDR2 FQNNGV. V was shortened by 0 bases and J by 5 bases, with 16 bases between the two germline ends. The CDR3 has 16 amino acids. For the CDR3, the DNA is TGTGCCAGCAGCTTAGATCTCGTGGGGGGATGGACTGAAGCTTTCTTT. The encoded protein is CASSLDLVGGWTEAFF. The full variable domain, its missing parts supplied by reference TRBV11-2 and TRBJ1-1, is EAGVAQSPRYKIIEKRQSVAFWCNPISGHATLYWYQQILGQGPKLLIQFQNNGVVDDSQLPKDRFSAERLKGVDSTLKIQPAKLEDSAVYLCASSLDLVGGWTEAFFGQGTRLTVV.

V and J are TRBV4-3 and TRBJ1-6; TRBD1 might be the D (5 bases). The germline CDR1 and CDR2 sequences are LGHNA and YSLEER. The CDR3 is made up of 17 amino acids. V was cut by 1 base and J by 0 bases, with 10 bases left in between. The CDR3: CASSQGGGSSYNSPLHF. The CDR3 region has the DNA TGCGCCAGCAGCCAAGGGGGGGGGAGCTCCTATAATTCACCCCTCCACTTT.

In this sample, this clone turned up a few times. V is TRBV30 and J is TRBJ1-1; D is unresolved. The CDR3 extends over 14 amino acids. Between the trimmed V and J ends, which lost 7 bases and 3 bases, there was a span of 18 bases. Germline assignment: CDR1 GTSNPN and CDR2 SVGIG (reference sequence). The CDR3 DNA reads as TGTGCCTCCCGCCGGGATCCAAGGTACACTGAAGCTTTCTTT. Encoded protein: CASRRDPRYTEAFF. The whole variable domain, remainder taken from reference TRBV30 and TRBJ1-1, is SQTIHQWPATLVQPVGSPLSLECTVEGTSNPNLYWYRQAAGRGLQLLFYSVGIGQISSEVPQNLSASRPQDRQFILSSKKLLLSDSGFYLCASRRDPRYTEAFFGQGTRLTVV.

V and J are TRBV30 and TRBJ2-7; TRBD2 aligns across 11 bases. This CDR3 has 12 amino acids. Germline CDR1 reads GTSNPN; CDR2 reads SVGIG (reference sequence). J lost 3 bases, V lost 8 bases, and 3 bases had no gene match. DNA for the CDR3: TGTGCCGGGACTAGCGGACTCTACGAGCAGTACTTC. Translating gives CAGTSGLYEQYF.

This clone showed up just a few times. CDR3 protein: CASSLNGGDTQYF. CDR3 coding DNA: TGTGCCAGCAGCTTAAACGGGGGAGATACGCAGTATTTT. The V and J genes are TRBV7-2 and TRBJ2-3; possible D gene TRBD2, 6 bases. The CDR3 spans 13 residues. With 2 bases removed from V and 5 bases from J, the gap between germline ends came to 8 bases. Germline assignment: CDR1 SGHTA and CDR2 FQGNSA.

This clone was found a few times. The CDR3 region is CASSAINRAPGEQYF. The CDR3 bases are TGTGCCAGCAGTGCAATAAACAGGGCACCCGGGGAGCAGTACTTC. The rearrangement links TRBV28 to TRBJ2-7; tentative D call: TRBD1 (6 bases). Trimming pared 5 bases from V and 7 bases from J, leaving 21 bases between. In germline, CDR1 is MDHEN, CDR2 SYDVKM. This CDR3 comprises 15 residues.

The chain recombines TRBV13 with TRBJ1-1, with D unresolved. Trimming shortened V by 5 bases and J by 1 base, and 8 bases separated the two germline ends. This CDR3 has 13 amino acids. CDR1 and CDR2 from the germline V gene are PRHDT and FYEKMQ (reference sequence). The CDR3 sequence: CASSHTKNTEAFF. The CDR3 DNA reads TGTGCCAGCAGCCACACAAAGAACACTGAAGCTTTCTTT.

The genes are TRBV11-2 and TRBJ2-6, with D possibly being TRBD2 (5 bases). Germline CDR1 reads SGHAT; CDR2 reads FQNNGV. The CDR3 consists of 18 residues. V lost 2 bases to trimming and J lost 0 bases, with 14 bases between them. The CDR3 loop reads CASSLYWTDDSGANVLTF. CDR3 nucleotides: TGTGCCAGCAGCTTATACTGGACTGACGACTCTGGGGCCAACGTCCTGACTTTC.

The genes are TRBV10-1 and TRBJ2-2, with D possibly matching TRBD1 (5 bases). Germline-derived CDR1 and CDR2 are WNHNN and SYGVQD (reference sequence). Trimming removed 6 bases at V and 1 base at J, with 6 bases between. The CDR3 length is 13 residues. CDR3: CASRDRNTGELFF. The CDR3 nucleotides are TGCGCCAGCAGAGACAGGAACACCGGGGAGCTGTTTTTT.

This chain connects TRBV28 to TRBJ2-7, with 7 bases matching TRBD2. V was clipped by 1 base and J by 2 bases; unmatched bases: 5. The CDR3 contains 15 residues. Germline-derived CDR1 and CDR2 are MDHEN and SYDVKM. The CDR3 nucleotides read TGTGCCAGCAGTTTATCCGACCGGGGGGCCTACGAGCAGTACTTC. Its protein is CASSLSDRGAYEQYF.

This CDR3 reads CAWSRRGYYGYTF. In DNA form, the CDR3 reads TGTGCCTGGAGTCGACGAGGGTACTATGGCTACACCTTC. The chain has TRBV30 and TRBJ1-2; D gene ambiguous. The CDR3 spans 13 residues. The germline V and J ends were trimmed by 2 bases and 3 bases, with 10 bases remaining between them. CDR1 GTSNPN and CDR2 SVGIG come from the germline V gene (reference sequence). The complete variable domain, with remaining parts taken from reference TRBV30 and TRBJ1-2, reads SQTIHQWPATLVQPVGSPLSLECTVEGTSNPNLYWYRQAAGRGLQLLFYSVGIGQISSEVPQNLSASRPQDRQFILSSKKLLLSDSGFYLCAWSRRGYYGYTFGSGTRLTVV.

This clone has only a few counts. The chain's CDR3 is CASSDLPGWEQYF. The CDR3, as DNA: TGTGCCAGCAGTGACCTGCCCGGTTGGGAGCAGTACTTC. V gene TRBV25-1 combines with J gene TRBJ2-7; D not resolved. Trimming took off 3 bases at V and 7 bases at J, with 13 bases between the two ends. This CDR3 is 13 amino acids long. Germline CDR1 and CDR2: MGHDK and SYGVNS.

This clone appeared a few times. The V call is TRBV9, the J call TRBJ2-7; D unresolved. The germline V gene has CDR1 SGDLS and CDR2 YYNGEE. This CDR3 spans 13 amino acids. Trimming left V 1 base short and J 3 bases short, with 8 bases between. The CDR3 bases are TGTGCCAGCAGCGTATCCCCCAGCTACGAGCAGTACTTC. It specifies CASSVSPSYEQYF. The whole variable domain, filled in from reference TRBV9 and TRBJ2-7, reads DSGVTQTPKHLITATGQRVTLRCSPRSGDLSVYWYQQSLDQGLQFLIQYYNGEERAKGNILERFSAQQFPDLHSELNLSSLELGDSALYFCASSVSPSYEQYFGPGTRLTVT.

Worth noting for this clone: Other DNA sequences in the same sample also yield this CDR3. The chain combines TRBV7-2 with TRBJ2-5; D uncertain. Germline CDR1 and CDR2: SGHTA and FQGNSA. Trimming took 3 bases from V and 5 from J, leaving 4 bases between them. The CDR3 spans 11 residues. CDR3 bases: TGTGCCAGCAGCTTTTCGGAGACCCAGTACTTC. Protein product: CASSFSETQYF.